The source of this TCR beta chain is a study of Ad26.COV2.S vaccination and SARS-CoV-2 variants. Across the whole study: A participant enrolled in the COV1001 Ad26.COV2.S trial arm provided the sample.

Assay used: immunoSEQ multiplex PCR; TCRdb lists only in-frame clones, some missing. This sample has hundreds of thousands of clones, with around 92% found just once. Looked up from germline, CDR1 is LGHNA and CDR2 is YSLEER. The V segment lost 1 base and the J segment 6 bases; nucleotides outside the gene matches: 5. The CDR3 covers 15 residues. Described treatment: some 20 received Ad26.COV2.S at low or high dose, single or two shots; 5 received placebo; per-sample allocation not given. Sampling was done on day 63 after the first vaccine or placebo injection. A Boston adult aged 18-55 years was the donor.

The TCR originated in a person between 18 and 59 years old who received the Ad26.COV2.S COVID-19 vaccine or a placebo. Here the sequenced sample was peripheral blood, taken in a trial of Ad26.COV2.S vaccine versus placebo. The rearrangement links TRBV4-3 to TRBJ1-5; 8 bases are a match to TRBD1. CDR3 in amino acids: CASSQAATGGQPQHF. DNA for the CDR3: TGCGCCAGCAGCCAAGCGGCTACAGGGGGTCAGCCCCAGCATTTT.